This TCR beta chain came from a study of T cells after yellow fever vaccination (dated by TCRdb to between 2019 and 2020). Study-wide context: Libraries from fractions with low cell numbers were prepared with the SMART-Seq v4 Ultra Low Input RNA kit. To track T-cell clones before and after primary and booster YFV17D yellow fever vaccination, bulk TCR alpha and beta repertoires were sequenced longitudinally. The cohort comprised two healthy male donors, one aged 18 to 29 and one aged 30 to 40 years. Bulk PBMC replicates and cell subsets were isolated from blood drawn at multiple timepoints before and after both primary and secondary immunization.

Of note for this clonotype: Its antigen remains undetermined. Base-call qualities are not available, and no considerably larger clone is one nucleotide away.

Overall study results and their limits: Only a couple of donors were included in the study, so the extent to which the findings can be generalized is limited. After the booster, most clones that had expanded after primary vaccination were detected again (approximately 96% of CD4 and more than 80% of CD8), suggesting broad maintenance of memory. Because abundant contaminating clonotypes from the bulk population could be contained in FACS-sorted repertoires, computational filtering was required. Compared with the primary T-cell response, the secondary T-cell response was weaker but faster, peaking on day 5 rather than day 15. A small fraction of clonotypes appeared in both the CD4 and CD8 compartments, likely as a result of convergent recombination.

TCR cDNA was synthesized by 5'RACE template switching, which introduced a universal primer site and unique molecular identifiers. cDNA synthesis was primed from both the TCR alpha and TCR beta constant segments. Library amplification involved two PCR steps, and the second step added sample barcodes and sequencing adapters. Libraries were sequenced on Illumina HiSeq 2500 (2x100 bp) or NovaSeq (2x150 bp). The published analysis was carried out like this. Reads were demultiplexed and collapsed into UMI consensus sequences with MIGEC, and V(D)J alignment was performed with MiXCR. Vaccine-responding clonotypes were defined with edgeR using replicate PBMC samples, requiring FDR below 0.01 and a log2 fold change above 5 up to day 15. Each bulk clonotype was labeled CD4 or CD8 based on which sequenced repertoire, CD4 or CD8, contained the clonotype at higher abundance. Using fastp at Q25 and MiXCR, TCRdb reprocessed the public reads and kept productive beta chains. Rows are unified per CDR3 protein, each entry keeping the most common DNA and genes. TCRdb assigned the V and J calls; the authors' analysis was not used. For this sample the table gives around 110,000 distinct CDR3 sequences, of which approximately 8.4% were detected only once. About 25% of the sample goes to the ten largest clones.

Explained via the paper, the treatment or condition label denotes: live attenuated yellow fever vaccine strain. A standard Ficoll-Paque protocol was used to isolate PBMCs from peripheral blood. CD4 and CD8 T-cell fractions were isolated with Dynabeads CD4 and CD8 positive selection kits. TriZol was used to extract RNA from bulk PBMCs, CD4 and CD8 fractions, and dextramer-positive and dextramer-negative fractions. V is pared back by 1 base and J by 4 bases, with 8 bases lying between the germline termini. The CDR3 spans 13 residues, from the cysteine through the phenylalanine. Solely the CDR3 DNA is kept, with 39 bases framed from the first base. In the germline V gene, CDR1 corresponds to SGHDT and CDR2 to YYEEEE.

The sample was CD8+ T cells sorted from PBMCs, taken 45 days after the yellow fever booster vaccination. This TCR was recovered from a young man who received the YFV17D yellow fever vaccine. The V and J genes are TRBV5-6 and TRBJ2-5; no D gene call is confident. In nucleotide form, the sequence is TGTGCCAGCAGCTTGAACCGGCGAGAGACCCAGTACTTC. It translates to CASSLNRRETQYF.